Listed below are T cell receptor beta chains from one sample, sequenced in a study of beta chain features in type 1 diabetes. The method was immunoSEQ multiplex PCR; TCRdb's version includes in-frame clones alone and lacks a portion of them. The data contain over 200,000 clones, approximately 11% of them seen just once; the ten biggest clones take up more than 0.015%. The sequenced sample was naive CD4+ T cells from blood. The receptors originated from a man aged 25-45 years with type 1 diabetes. Each CDR3 is given with its conserved first and last residue. Each record gives: D gene, clone size, J gene, V gene, CDR3 DNA, CDR3 protein. The D gene is left open where the match is weak. A clone size is listed for some rows: how often the clone was seen (once, few, many), or a class if it is expanded.

NA	NA	TRBJ1-6	TRBV7-2	TGTGCCAGCAGCCCGGGACTGATTAATTCACCCCTCCACTTT	CASSPGLINSPLHF
NA	few	TRBJ2-2	TRBV5-1	TGCGCCAGCAGCTTTGGGGATTCCCTGGGGAGCACCGGGGAGCTGTTTTTT	CASSFGDSLGSTGELFF
TRBD2	NA	TRBJ2-6	TRBV10-3	TGTGCCATCAGTGACATACTAGCGGTGTTCTCTGGGGCCAACGTCCTGACTTTC	CAISDILAVFSGANVLTF
NA	NA	TRBJ1-5	TRBV5-4	TGTGCCAGCAGCATAGATAGCAATCAGCCCCAGCATTTT	CASSIDSNQPQHF
NA	NA	TRBJ1-6	TRBV6-1	TGTGCCAGCAGTGAAATCCTCCGGTCACCCCTCCACTTT	CASSEILRSPLHF
NA	few	TRBJ1-1	TRBV7-9	TGTGCCAGCAGCCGGGCGACAGATAACACTGAAGCTTTCTTT	CASSRATDNTEAFF
TRBD2	NA	TRBJ2-5	TRBV6-5	TGTGCCAGCAGTTACTCCACTGGGACTAAGTACTTC	CASSYSTGTKYF
TRBD1	few	TRBJ2-7	TRBV18	TGTGCCAGCTCACGGGACAGGGTCTACGAGCAGTACTTC	CASSRDRVYEQYF
NA	NA	TRBJ2-7	TRBV15	TGTGCCACCAGCAGAGACCTTCTAGGGCAGGGCTACGAGCAGTACTTC	CATSRDLLGQGYEQYF
TRBD1	NA	TRBJ2-7	TRBV5-1	TGCGCCAGCAGCTTGCCCAGGGGGCGACCCTACGAGCAGTACTTC	CASSLPRGRPYEQYF
TRBD2	few	TRBJ2-2	TRBV5-4	TGTGCCAGCAGCCCGCCGGGACTAGCGGGGGTGACCGGGGAGCTGTTTTTT	CASSPPGLAGVTGELFF
NA	NA	TRBJ2-1	TRBV5-4	TGTGCCAGCAGCATCCAGGGAAACTACAATGAGCAGTTCTTC	CASSIQGNYNEQFF
NA	NA	TRBJ1-1	TRBV4-3	TGCGCCAGCAGCCAAGAACTGATGAACACTGAAGCTTTCTTT	CASSQELMNTEAFF
NA	NA	TRBJ2-3	TRBV9	TGTGCCAGCAGCGTAGGATTAGATCCCACAGATACGCAGTATTTT	CASSVGLDPTDTQYF
TRBD2	few	TRBJ2-7	TRBV29-1	TGCAGCGTGGGGCGGGAGGGAAACGAGCAGTACTTC	CSVGREGNEQYF
TRBD1	NA	TRBJ2-6	TRBV5-4	TGTGCCAGCAGGGGGACAGGGGAACCCAACGTCCTGACTTTC	CASRGTGEPNVLTF
TRBD1	NA	TRBJ1-1	TRBV2	TGTGCCAGCCCTTCGGGACAGTACACTGAAGCTTTCTTT	CASPSGQYTEAFF
NA	few	TRBJ2-2	TRBV30	TGTGCCTGGAGTGTAGCGGGTGGGGAGCTGTTTTTT	CAWSVAGGELFF
NA	NA	TRBJ2-3	TRBV7-9	TGTGCCAGCAGCCGTTTACAGGGAGCAGATACGCAGTATTTT	CASSRLQGADTQYF
NA	NA	TRBJ2-3	TRBV7-2	TGTGCCAGCAGCAAAAGCGGAAATACGCAGTATTTT	CASSKSGNTQYF
TRBD1	NA	TRBJ1-2	TRBV5-1	TGCGCCAGCAGGAGACTTCCGGGACAGGCTATCTATGGCTACACCTTC	CASRRLPGQAIYGYTF
TRBD2	few	TRBJ2-5	TRBV2	TGTGCCAGCGCGGGGGAGGGCGCTGAGACCCAGTACTTC	CASAGEGAETQYF
NA	few	TRBJ1-5	TRBV28	TGTGCCAGCAGTTTAGGGGGGAACAATCAGCCCCAGCATTTT	CASSLGGNNQPQHF
TRBD1	NA	TRBJ1-1	TRBV29-1	TGCAGCGTCACAGGGGAGGAAGCTTTCTTT	CSVTGEEAFF